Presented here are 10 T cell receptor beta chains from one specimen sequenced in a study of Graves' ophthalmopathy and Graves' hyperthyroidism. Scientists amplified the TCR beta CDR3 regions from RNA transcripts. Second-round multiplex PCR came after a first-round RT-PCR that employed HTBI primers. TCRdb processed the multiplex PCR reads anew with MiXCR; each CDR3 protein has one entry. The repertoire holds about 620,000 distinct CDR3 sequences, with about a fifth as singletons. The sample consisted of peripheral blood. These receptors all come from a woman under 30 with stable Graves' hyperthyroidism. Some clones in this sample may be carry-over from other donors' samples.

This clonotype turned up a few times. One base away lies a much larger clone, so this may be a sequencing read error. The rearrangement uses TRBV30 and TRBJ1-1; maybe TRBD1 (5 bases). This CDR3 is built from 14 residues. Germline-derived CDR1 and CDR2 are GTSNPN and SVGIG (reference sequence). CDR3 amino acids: CAWSLTYRNTEACF. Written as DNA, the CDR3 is TGTGCCTGGAGTCTAACCTACAGGAACACTGAAGCTTGCTTT.

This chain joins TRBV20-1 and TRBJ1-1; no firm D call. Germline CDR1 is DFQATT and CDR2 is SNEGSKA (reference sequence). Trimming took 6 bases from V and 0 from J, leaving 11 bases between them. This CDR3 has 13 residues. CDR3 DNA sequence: TGCAGTGCCCCCGACACAGTGAACACTGAAGCTTTCTTT. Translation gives CSAPDTVNTEAFF.

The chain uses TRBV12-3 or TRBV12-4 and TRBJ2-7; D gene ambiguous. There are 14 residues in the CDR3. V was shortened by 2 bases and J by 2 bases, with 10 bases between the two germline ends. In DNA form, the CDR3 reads TGTGCCAGCAGTTTAATGCAGTCTACCTACGAGCAGTACTTC. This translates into CASSLMQSTYEQYF.

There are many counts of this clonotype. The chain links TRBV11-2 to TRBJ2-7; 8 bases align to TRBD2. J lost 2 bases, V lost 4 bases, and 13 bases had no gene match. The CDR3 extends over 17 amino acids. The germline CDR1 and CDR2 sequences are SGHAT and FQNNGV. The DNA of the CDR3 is TGTGCCAGCAGCTCTCGATCCCTTAGCGGGGCGGCCTACGAGCAGTACTTC. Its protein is CASSSRSLSGAAYEQYF.

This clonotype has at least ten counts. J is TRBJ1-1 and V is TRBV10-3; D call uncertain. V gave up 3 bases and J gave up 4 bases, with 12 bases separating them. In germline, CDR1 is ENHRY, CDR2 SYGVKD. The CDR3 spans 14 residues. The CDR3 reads CAISETGASTEAFF. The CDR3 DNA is TGTGCCATCAGTGAAACGGGAGCGTCCACTGAAGCTTTCTTT.

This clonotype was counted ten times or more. DNA for the CDR3: TGTGCCAGCAGTGAAACGGTCAGGAGCTATGGCTACACCTTC. Amino acid sequence: CASSETVRSYGYTF. The chain carries TRBV2 and TRBJ1-2; D is unclear. This CDR3 region has 14 residues. The germline V and J ends were trimmed by 2 bases and 4 bases, with 11 bases remaining between them. Germline CDR1 reads SNHLY; CDR2 reads FYNNEI.

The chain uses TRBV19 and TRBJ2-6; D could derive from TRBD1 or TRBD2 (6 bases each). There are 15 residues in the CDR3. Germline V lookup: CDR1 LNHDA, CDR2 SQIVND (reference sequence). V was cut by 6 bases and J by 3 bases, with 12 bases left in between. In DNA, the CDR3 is TGTGCCAGTAGCGGGGGCCGGGTTGGGGCCAACGTCCTGACTTTC. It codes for CASSGGRVGANVLTF.

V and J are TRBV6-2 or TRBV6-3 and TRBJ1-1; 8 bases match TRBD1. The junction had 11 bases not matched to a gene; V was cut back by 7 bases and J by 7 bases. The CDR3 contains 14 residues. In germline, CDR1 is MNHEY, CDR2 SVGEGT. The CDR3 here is CASNDQGAGGEAFF. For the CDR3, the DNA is TGTGCCAGCAATGATCAGGGGGCTGGGGGTGAAGCTTTCTTT.

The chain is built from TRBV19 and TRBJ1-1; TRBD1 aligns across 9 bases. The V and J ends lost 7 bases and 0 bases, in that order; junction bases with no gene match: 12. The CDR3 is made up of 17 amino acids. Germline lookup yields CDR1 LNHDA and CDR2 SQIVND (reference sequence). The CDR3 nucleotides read TGTGCCAGTACCCCGGGGTTAGACAGGGGGATGAACACTGAAGCTTTCTTT. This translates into CASTPGLDRGMNTEAFF. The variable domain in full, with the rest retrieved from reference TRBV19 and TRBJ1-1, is DGGITQSPKYLFRKEGQNVTLSCEQNLNHDAMYWYRQDPGQGLRLIYYSQIVNDFQKGDIAEGYSVSREKKESFPLTVTSAQKNPTAFYLCASTPGLDRGMNTEAFFGQGTRLTVV.

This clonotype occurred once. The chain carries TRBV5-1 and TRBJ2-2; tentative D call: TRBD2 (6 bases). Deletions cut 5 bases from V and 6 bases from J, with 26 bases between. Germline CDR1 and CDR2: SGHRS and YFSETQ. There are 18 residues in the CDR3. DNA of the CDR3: TGCGCCAGCAGACAGGACGGCGGGGTCCGCTTGGGGGCCGGGGAGCTGTTTTTT. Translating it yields CASRQDGGVRLGAGELFF.